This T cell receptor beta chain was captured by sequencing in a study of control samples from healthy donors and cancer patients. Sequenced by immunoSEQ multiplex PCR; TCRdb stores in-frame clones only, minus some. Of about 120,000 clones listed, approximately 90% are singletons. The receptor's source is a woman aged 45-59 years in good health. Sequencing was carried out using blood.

The CDR3 DNA sequence: TGTGCCAGCAGCGTAGTGGGGGCTGGGGACACTGAAGCTTTCTTT. Its translation: CASSVVGAGDTEAFF. The chain recombines TRBV9 with TRBJ1-1; TRBD1 is a possible D gene (6 bases). V was shortened by 0 bases and J by 3 bases, with 12 bases between the two germline ends. CDR1 is SGDLS and CDR2 is YYNGEE in the germline V gene. The CDR3 length is 15 residues.